The 8 T cell receptor beta chains presented below share a single source sample, sequenced in a study of blood T cell repertoires in COVID-19. Data came from immunoSEQ multiplex PCR; TCRdb stores just in-frame clones and leaves some out. In the table there are 200,000 to 250,000 clones, approximately 80% of which are singletons. Sequencing input: peripheral blood. These TCRs come from a woman of 80 years or more with active or convalescent COVID-19.

The CDR3 is CSVDATGSQETQYF. The CDR3 bases are TGCAGCGTTGACGCGACAGGGAGTCAAGAGACCCAGTACTTC. This rearrangement joins TRBV29-1 to TRBJ2-5; TRBD1 aligns across 7 bases. This CDR3 comprises 14 residues. J lost 2 bases, V lost 3 bases, and 6 bases had no gene match. CDR1 is SQVTM, CDR2 ANQGSEA, per germline.

Written as DNA, the CDR3 is TGTGCCAGCAGCCGGGACAGCTTCTACGAGCAGTACTTC. This translates into CASSRDSFYEQYF. The chain carries TRBV5-5 and TRBJ2-7; 7 nucleotides line up with TRBD1. Trimming cost V 4 bases and J 3 bases; bases outside gene matches: 4. This CDR3 region has 13 residues. Looked up from germline, CDR1 is SGHKS and CDR2 is YYEKEE (reference sequence).

A few counts support this clone. This rearrangement joins TRBV9 to TRBJ1-5; D not certain. V was clipped by 2 bases and J by 4 bases, with 7 bases between them. CDR3 size: 13 residues. Germline loops: CDR1 SGDLS, CDR2 YYNGEE. CDR3 sequence (DNA): TGTGCCAGCAGCGTTACCGAGAATCAGCCCCAGCATTTT. Its protein is CASSVTENQPQHF. The variable domain in full, with the rest retrieved from reference TRBV9 and TRBJ1-5, is DSGVTQTPKHLITATGQRVTLRCSPRSGDLSVYWYQQSLDQGLQFLIQYYNGEERAKGNILERFSAQQFPDLHSELNLSSLELGDSALYFCASSVTENQPQHFGDGTRLSIL.

This chain links TRBV5-1 with TRBJ1-1, with a possible D match to TRBD1 (6 bases). The CDR3 loop spans 16 amino acids. Germline V gene lookup returns CDR1 SGHRS and CDR2 YFSETQ. The V gene lost 1 base and the J gene lost 1 base, with 14 bases spanning the gap. CDR3 in DNA: TGCGCCAGCAGCTTGTTGGCAGGGGACACGAACACTGAAGCTTTCTTT. Translation: CASSLLAGDTNTEAFF.

This clone was detected once. This sample also contains other DNA sequences that code for the same CDR3. This chain's CDR3 is CASSRTASYEQYF. The CDR3 nucleotides read TGTGCCAGTAGTAGGACAGCATCCTACGAGCAGTACTTC. The chain links TRBV19 to TRBJ2-7; tentatively, D is TRBD1 (6 bases). Per the germline V gene, CDR1 is LNHDA and CDR2 is SQIVND (reference sequence). The CDR3 length is 13 residues. V lost 4 bases, J lost 1 base, and 8 bases lay in between.

The gene calls are TRBV6-2 or TRBV6-3 and TRBJ2-7; no reliable D call. The CDR3 extends over 13 amino acids. Germline V gene data show CDR1 as MNHEY and CDR2 as SVGEGT. The ends were cut back, 6 bases at V and 1 base at J, with 10 bases in the middle. CDR3 coding DNA: TGTGCCAGCAGCCCCGGGTCTTCCTACGAGCAGTACTTC. This translates into CASSPGSSYEQYF.

This chain uses TRBV6-4 with TRBJ2-1; possibly TRBD2 for D (5 bases). V dropped 2 bases and J dropped 9 bases, with 11 bases sitting between them. CDR1 MRHNA and CDR2 SNTAGT come from the germline V gene. This CDR3 has 13 amino acids. The chain's CDR3 is CASSDGLATEQFF. The CDR3, as DNA: TGTGCCAGCAGTGACGGCCTAGCTACTGAGCAGTTCTTC.

This rearrangement joins TRBV28 to TRBJ1-4, with 8 bases lining up with TRBD1. The V and J ends lost 8 bases and 6 bases, in that order; junction bases with no gene match: 8. Germline V gene data show CDR1 as MDHEN and CDR2 as SYDVKM. The CDR3 is made up of 14 amino acids. For the CDR3, the DNA is TGTGCCAGCGGTGACAGGGGCCGACATGAAAAACTGTTTTTT. Residues: CASGDRGRHEKLFF.